One T cell receptor (beta chain) is described in this entry. What it binds is not known. This record belongs to a study of siplizumab effects on memory and regulatory T cells. Study-wide points: There appeared to be greater diversity in naive T cells than in memory cells, and naive T cells seemed major contributors to the alloresponse. Many proliferating CD4+ or CD8+ clones remained unclassified. Roughly 75-95% of them could not be assigned either a naive or a memory phenotype.

Assay: immunoSEQ multiplex PCR; the TCRdb copy retains only in-frame clones and omits some. Found here are approximately 68,000 clones, around 90% of them singletons; the top ten hold around 30%. J was trimmed by 3 bases and V by 4 bases; bases with no gene match: 11. Germline V gives CDR1 SGDLS, CDR2 YYNGEE. The CDR3 totals 16 residues. V gene TRBV9 combines with J gene TRBJ2-7; 9 bases map to TRBD1. The TCR sequence derives from a human donor in good health. The sequenced sample was CD8+ T cells sorted from blood. This chain's CDR3 is CASSYEAGTGHYEQYF. The CDR3 bases are TGTGCCAGCAGCTATGAAGCCGGGACAGGGCACTACGAGCAGTACTTC.